One TCR beta chain is described in this entry. TCRdb independently ran MiXCR on the 5' RACE reads; one entry per CDR3 protein. This repertoire shows about 46,000 distinct CDR3 sequences, 4.5% found once; its top ten account for roughly 5.6%. The unsorted libraries originated from 2 million PBMCs that had been stored at -80 C. This CDR3 has 14 residues. Deletions cut 8 bases from V and 2 bases from J, with 14 bases between. Germline V gene sequence: CDR1 WNHNN, CDR2 SYGVQD (reference sequence). This record belongs to a study of neurological immune-mediated disorders. The clonotype originates from a woman aged 55 to 70 with multiple sclerosis. The chain joins TRBV10-1 to TRBJ2-3, with TRBD1 as a possible D gene (5 bases). Material for sequencing was PBMCs. The CDR3 region is CASQGQGITDTQYF. Written as DNA, the CDR3 is TGCGCCAGCCAGGGCCAAGGAATCACAGATACGCAGTATTTT.